This T cell receptor beta chain was profiled in a study of shared clonotypes between healthy human individuals. V trimming: 11 bases; J trimming: 4 bases; junction bases outside the gene matches: 9. The germline gives CDR1 MDHEN, CDR2 SYDVKM. CDR3 length equals 13 residues. Repertoires were generated with immunoSEQ multiplex PCR, while TCRdb's copy carries only in-frame clones and drops some. The sample contains some 2.3 million clones, 85% to 95% of which appear only once. V is TRBV28 and J is TRBJ1-2, with 8 bases matching TRBD1. The TCR comes from a young man in good health. Some clones in this sample may be carry-over from other donors' samples. Specimen: naive CD4+ T cells from PBMCs. Sample subset: CD45RA+ positively selected. The CDR3 loop is CAHASTGVYGYTF. As DNA, the CDR3 is TGTGCCCACGCCTCGACAGGGGTCTATGGCTACACCTTC.